One and the same sample provided the 17 T cell receptor beta chains below, sequenced in a study of cytomegalovirus exposure and HLA in healthy donors. 13 Jbeta primers and 60 Vbeta primers were used for the PCR. Data came from immunoSEQ multiplex PCR; TCRdb stores just in-frame clones and leaves some out. The sample includes 100,000 to 150,000 clones, 80% of them seen just once. The source material was PBMCs. These receptor sequences come from a woman aged 40 to 50 in good health and CMV-seronegative.

This clone occurred once. The chain recombines TRBV5-1 with TRBJ1-2, with 7 bases lining up with TRBD1. Germline lookup yields CDR1 SGHRS and CDR2 YFSETQ. After removal of 0 bases from V and 8 bases from J, the junction contained 1 base not matched to a gene. The CDR3 length is 12 residues. CDR3: CASSLGGGGYTF. DNA of the CDR3: TGCGCCAGCAGCTTGGGAGGGGGCGGCTACACCTTC. The whole variable domain, remainder taken from reference TRBV5-1 and TRBJ1-2, is KAGVTQTPRYLIKTRGQQVTLSCSPISGHRSVSWYQQTPGQGLQFLFEYFSETQRNKGNFPGRFSGRQFSNSRSEMNVSTLELGDSALYLCASSLGGGGYTFGSGTRLTVV.

The chain combines TRBV5-1 with TRBJ2-3; 9 positions match TRBD1. Looked up from germline, CDR1 is SGHRS and CDR2 is YFSETQ. V was clipped by 4 bases and J by 2 bases; unmatched bases: 5. The CDR3 spans 15 residues. CDR3 amino acids: CASSRRTGATDTQYF. DNA of the CDR3: TGCGCCAGCAGCCGGAGGACAGGGGCCACAGATACGCAGTATTTT. The variable domain in full, with the rest retrieved from reference TRBV5-1 and TRBJ2-3, is KAGVTQTPRYLIKTRGQQVTLSCSPISGHRSVSWYQQTPGQGLQFLFEYFSETQRNKGNFPGRFSGRQFSNSRSEMNVSTLELGDSALYLCASSRRTGATDTQYFGPGTRLTVL.

The V and J genes are TRBV7-3 and TRBJ2-3; 7 bases are shared with TRBD2. Germline CDR1 reads SGHTA; CDR2 reads FQGTGA. V trimming: 5 bases; J trimming: 0 bases; junction bases outside the gene matches: 2. The CDR3 length is 14 residues. The CDR3 sequence is CASSPGGSTDTQYF. The CDR3 region has the DNA TGTGCCAGCAGCCCGGGGGGAAGCACAGATACGCAGTATTTT.

This clone was seen a few times. This chain uses TRBV7-2 with TRBJ1-4; 10 nucleotides line up with TRBD1. Germline V gene sequence: CDR1 SGHTA, CDR2 FQGNSA. The CDR3 is made up of 17 amino acids. V was pared by 0 bases and J by 6 bases, with 7 bases of the junction left unmatched. In DNA form, the CDR3 reads TGTGCCAGCAGCTTAGCAGGTCCGGGACAGGGGTATGAAAAACTGTTTTTT. Protein: CASSLAGPGQGYEKLFF.

This rearrangement joins TRBV2 to TRBJ1-2; TRBD1 might be the D (5 bases). The CDR3 runs to 15 residues. Germline loops: CDR1 SNHLY, CDR2 FYNNEI. The germline V and J ends were trimmed by 3 bases and 1 base, with 12 bases remaining between them. CDR3 bases: TGTGCCAGCAGTGAGGGCAGGGCCAATAACTATGGCTACACCTTC. Its protein is CASSEGRANNYGYTF.

The V gene is TRBV29-1, the J gene TRBJ1-5; tentatively, D is TRBD1 (6 bases). V was cut by 6 bases and J by 6 bases, with 18 bases left in between. The CDR3 totals 14 residues. Germline V lookup: CDR1 SQVTM, CDR2 ANQGSEA. In nucleotides, the CDR3 is TGCAGCGTAGCCACAGGGAGGGACGGTCAGCCCCAGCATTTT. Translated: CSVATGRDGQPQHF.

The rearrangement uses TRBV9 and TRBJ2-7, with 9 bases that match TRBD1. V trimming: 4 bases; J trimming: 0 bases; junction bases outside the gene matches: 8. The germline gives CDR1 SGDLS, CDR2 YYNGEE. This CDR3 is built from 16 residues. The CDR3, as DNA: TGTGCCAGCAGCACCGGGACAGGGTCAAGCTCCTACGAGCAGTACTTC. Residues: CASSTGTGSSSYEQYF.

This chain uses TRBV5-1 with TRBJ2-2, with unresolved D. V was clipped by 0 bases and J by 4 bases, with 13 bases between them. This CDR3 contains 16 residues. Germline-derived CDR1 and CDR2 are SGHRS and YFSETQ. The CDR3 DNA reads as TGCGCCAGCAGCTTGGAGCAGTTTTCGGGCACCGGGGAGCTGTTTTTT. Translated, it gives CASSLEQFSGTGELFF.

This clone was seen only a few times. The CDR3 loop is CASSNTLRGPGELFF. In DNA form, the CDR3 reads TGTGCCAGCAGTAATACTTTGAGGGGGCCCGGGGAGCTGTTTTTT. V and J are TRBV7-9 and TRBJ2-2, with 7 bases lining up with TRBD1. The CDR3 has 15 residues. The J segment lost 6 bases and the V segment lost 6 bases, leaving 10 bases of the junction unmatched. Germline CDR1 is SEHNR and CDR2 is FQNEAQ (reference sequence).

This chain links TRBV28 with TRBJ1-5; D uncertain. This CDR3 is built from 16 residues. Trimming took 3 bases from V and 5 from J, leaving 17 bases between them. CDR1 and CDR2 (germline): MDHEN, SYDVKM. CDR3 sequence (DNA): TGTGCCAGCAGTTTTTCCGGGCCTAGCCCCTATCAGCCCCAGCATTTT. Its translation is CASSFSGPSPYQPQHF.

This chain links TRBV10-3 with TRBJ2-1; no firm D call. The CDR3 covers 16 residues. CDR1 is ENHRY and CDR2 is SYGVKD in the germline V gene. V was cut by 3 bases and J by 0 bases, with 12 bases left in between. The CDR3 coding sequence is TGTGCCATCAGTGACTCCGGTATTAGCTCCTACAATGAGCAGTTCTTC. Translating gives CAISDSGISSYNEQFF.

This chain joins TRBV6-1 and TRBJ2-4; 7 bases agree with TRBD1. CDR1 is MNHNS, CDR2 SASEGT, per germline. The CDR3 is made up of 15 amino acids. V gave up 6 bases and J gave up 4 bases; unmatched junction bases: 9. CDR3 sequence reads: CASSALQGFKNIQYF. CDR3 coding DNA: TGTGCCAGCAGCGCACTACAGGGGTTTAAAAACATTCAGTACTTC.

CDR3 DNA: TGTGCCAGTAGACCTAGCGGGGTCTCCTACAATGAGCAGTTCTTC. Protein: CASRPSGVSYNEQFF. The chain recombines TRBV19 with TRBJ2-1, with 9 bases lining up with TRBD2. The J segment lost 0 bases and the V segment lost 6 bases, leaving 3 bases of the junction unmatched. Looked up from germline, CDR1 is LNHDA and CDR2 is SQIVND (reference sequence). The CDR3 consists of 15 residues.

The chain is built from TRBV7-8 and TRBJ2-1, with 7 bases identical to TRBD2. From germline, CDR1 is SGHVS and CDR2 FQNEAQ. V dropped 3 bases and J dropped 10; count of bases not matched to a gene: 18. The CDR3 runs 17 residues. The CDR3 DNA follows: TGTGCCAGCAGCTTTAAAGGGAGCGGGATCTCGGTAAGGGAGCAGTTCTTC. As protein: CASSFKGSGISVREQFF. Full variable domain (outside the CDR3, taken from reference TRBV7-8 and TRBJ2-1): GAGVSQSPRYKVAKRGQDVALRCDPISGHVSLFWYQQALGQGPEFLTYFQNEAQLDKSGLPSDRFFAERPEGSVSTLKIQRTQQEDSAVYLCASSFKGSGISVREQFFGPGTRLTVL.

In the case of this clone: An end of the junction differs from the germline gene, which may be a read error. The CDR3 loop reads CASSKGTPNEQFF. For the CDR3, the DNA is TGTGCTAGCAGCAAGGGGACTCCTAATGAGCAGTTCTTC. The chain joins TRBV7-7 to TRBJ2-1, with D perhaps matching TRBD2 (6 bases). Germline-derived CDR1 and CDR2 are SSHAT and FNYEAQ (reference sequence). This CDR3 is built from 13 residues.

V usage is TRBV7-9 and J usage is TRBJ1-1; D gene ambiguous. Germline V CDR1 and CDR2: SEHNR, FQNEAQ (reference sequence). CDR3 length: 13 amino acids. V was shortened by 3 bases and J by 4 bases, with 9 bases between the two germline ends. The CDR3 nucleotides are TGTGCCAGCAGCTTGGGCGTGGGCACTGAAGCTTTCTTT. Translated: CASSLGVGTEAFF.

V usage is TRBV5-8 and J usage is TRBJ1-2, with 10 positions matching TRBD1. The CDR3 length is 14 residues. The J segment lost 8 bases and the V segment lost 0 bases, leaving 4 bases of the junction unmatched. The germline CDR1 and CDR2 sequences are SGHTS and YDEGEE. The CDR3 region is CASSLVGTGEGYTF. CDR3 coding DNA: TGTGCCAGCAGCTTGGTGGGGACAGGGGAAGGCTACACCTTC.